The rows below give T cell receptor beta chains drawn from one sample of a study of cytomegalovirus exposure and HLA in healthy donors. Clones were read by immunoSEQ multiplex PCR, and TCRdb kept only the in-frame ones, dropping some. The sample includes approximately 100,000 clones, about four fifths of them seen just once. The specimen sequenced was PBMCs. The source of these receptors is a woman between 35 and 50 years old in good health and CMV-seronegative. CDR3s leave out the opening cysteine and the closing phenylalanine or tryptophan.

TRBV7-2	TRBJ2-7	ASSPHFSRHYEQY
TRBV7-2	TRBJ2-6	ASSLRTSGANVLT
TRBV6-6	TRBJ1-5	ASSYSGGNQPQH
TRBV6-6	TRBJ2-5	ASSLRAGEGIMTQY
TRBV6-5	TRBJ2-5	ASSYSGLAGLY
TRBV4-1	TRBJ1-2	ASSQDGTVLGGYT
TRBV28	TRBJ2-7	ASSLGSYEQY
TRBV10-3	TRBJ2-1	AISEGAGDSYNEQF
TRBV5-6	TRBJ1-6	ASSLGGGVGNSPLH
TRBV5-1	TRBJ1-6	ASSLAYTTSYNSPLH
TRBV20-1	TRBJ2-7	SAEGGDEQY
TRBV11-1	TRBJ2-7	ASSLWEGSYEQY
TRBV6-1	TRBJ1-2	ASSTELNRVGYT
TRBV29-1	TRBJ1-2	SVDGTGAAYGYT
TRBV4-1	TRBJ1-1	ASSYDRVNTEAF
TRBV30	TRBJ1-2	AWSGIPGSNYGYT
TRBV2	TRBJ1-1	ASRTEGQGYRTEAF
TRBV5-1	TRBJ1-4	ASSLLGGATNEKLF
TRBV5-1	TRBJ2-7	ASSFRLGGWYEQY
TRBV29-1	TRBJ1-1	SGDRGSTEAF
TRBV19	TRBJ1-4	ASKESGGEKLF
TRBV6-5	TRBJ1-1	ASAPPPNGAF
TRBV4-1	TRBJ2-7	ASSPTEGVEQY
TRBV19	TRBJ2-1	ASSRTSGGDRDEQF
TRBV7-2	TRBJ1-1	ASNRQGAVTEAF
TRBV6-6	TRBJ1-4	ASSLGAATNEKLF
TRBV5-1	TRBJ2-1	ASSPLTSGGAAEQF
TRBV13	TRBJ1-2	ASSFGQGSYGYT
TRBV7-3	TRBJ2-6	ASSITGGASGANVLT
TRBV7-9	TRBJ1-2	ASSLPKGQGASGYT
TRBV7-9	TRBJ1-2	ASSFGASDYGYT
TRBV28	TRBJ1-6	ASREGPNNSPLH
TRBV6-1	TRBJ2-5	ASSGGQLVLETQY
TRBV7-9	TRBJ1-4	ASSRPADFNEKLF
TRBV2	TRBJ2-1	ASSDRGKRWDEQF
TRBV5-1	TRBJ2-5	ASRPGLLETQY
TRBV7-8	TRBJ1-5	ASSSYFDQPQH
TRBV5-1	TRBJ1-5	ASSSDPTGGRGNQPQH
TRBV5-1	TRBJ1-2	ASSLGQGEGYT
TRBV4-2	TRBJ2-1	ASSQRGGTYNEQF